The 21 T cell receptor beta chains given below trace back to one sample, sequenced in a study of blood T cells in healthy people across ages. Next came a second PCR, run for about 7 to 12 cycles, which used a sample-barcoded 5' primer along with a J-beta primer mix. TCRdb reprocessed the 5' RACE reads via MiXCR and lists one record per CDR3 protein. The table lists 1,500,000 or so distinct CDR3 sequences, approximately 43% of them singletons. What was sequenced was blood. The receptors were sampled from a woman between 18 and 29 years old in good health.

The CDR3 nucleotides read TGTGCCAGCAGCTTAGCCCAGTTCTTAACAGATACGCAGTATTTT. Translating gives CASSLAQFLTDTQYF. V is TRBV7-9 and J is TRBJ2-3; D unclear. There are 15 residues in the CDR3. The germline V gene has CDR1 SEHNR and CDR2 FQNEAQ (reference sequence). The V and J ends lost 0 bases and 3 bases respectively, with 10 bases between them.

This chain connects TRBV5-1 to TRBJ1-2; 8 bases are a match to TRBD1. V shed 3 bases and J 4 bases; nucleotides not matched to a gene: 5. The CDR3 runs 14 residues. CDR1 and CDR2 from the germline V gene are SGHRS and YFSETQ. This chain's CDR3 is CASSSSTGAYGYTF. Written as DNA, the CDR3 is TGCGCCAGCAGCTCCTCGACAGGGGCCTATGGCTACACCTTC. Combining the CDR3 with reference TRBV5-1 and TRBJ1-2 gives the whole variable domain KAGVTQTPRYLIKTRGQQVTLSCSPISGHRSVSWYQQTPGQGLQFLFEYFSETQRNKGNFPGRFSGRQFSNSRSEMNVSTLELGDSALYLCASSSSTGAYGYTFGSGTRLTVV.

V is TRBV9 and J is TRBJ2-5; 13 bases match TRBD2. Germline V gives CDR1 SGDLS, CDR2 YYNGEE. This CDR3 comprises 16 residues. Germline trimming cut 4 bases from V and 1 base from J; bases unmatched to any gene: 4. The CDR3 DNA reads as TGTGCCAGCAGCACCGGACTAGCGGGGGCCCAAGAGACCCAGTACTTC. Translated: CASSTGLAGAQETQYF.

CDR3 nucleotides: TGCAGTGCTAGAAGCCGGTCTAGCGGGAGTCATACGCAGTATTTT. Residues: CSARSRSSGSHTQYF. The chain is built from TRBV20-1 and TRBJ2-3; the match to TRBD2 covers 10 bases. The CDR3 is 15 residues long. Germline CDR1 and CDR2: DFQATT and SNEGSKA (reference sequence). The J segment lost 7 bases and the V segment lost 2 bases, leaving 9 bases of the junction unmatched.

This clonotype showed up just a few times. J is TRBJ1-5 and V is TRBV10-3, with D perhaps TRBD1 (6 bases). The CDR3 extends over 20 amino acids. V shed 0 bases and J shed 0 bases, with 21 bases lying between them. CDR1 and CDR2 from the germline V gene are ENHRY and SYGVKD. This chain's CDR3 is CAISESNGGRVRDSNQPQHF. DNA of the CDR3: TGTGCCATCAGTGAGTCGAACGGGGGCCGCGTAAGAGATAGCAATCAGCCCCAGCATTTT.

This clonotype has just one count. CDR3 DNA sequence: TGTGCCACTACGGACAGGGCGGGTTCACCCCTCCACTTT. Translating it yields CATTDRAGSPLHF. V and J are TRBV25-1 and TRBJ1-6; 8 bases are shared with TRBD1. The length of the CDR3 is 13 residues. V shed 10 bases and J 9 bases; nucleotides not matched to a gene: 8. From germline, CDR1 is MGHDK and CDR2 SYGVNS.

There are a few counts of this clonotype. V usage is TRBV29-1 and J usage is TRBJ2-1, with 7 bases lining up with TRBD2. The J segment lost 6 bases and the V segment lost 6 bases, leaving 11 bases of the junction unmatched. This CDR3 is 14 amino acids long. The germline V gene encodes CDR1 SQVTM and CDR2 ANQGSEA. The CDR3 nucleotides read TGCAGCGTCGCAAGCGGGGCTAACACCAATGAGCAGTTCTTC. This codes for CSVASGANTNEQFF.

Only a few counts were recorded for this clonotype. The chain's CDR3 is CASRVETGANVLTF. CDR3 DNA: TGTGCCAGCAGGGTGGAAACTGGGGCCAACGTCCTGACTTTC. The chain carries TRBV11-2 and TRBJ2-6; D is unresolved. Germline loops: CDR1 SGHAT, CDR2 FQNNGV. Trimming removed 6 bases at V and 2 bases at J, with 8 bases between. The CDR3 loop spans 14 amino acids.

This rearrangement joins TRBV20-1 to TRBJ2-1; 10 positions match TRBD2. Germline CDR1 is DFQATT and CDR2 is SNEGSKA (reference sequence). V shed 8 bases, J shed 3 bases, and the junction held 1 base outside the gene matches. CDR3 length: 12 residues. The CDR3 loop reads CSLAGVYNEQFF. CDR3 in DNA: TGCAGTCTAGCGGGAGTCTACAATGAGCAGTTCTTC.

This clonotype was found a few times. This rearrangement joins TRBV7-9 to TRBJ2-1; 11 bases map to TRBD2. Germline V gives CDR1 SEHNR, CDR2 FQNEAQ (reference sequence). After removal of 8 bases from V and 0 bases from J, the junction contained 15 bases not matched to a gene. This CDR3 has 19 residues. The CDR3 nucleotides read TGTGCCAGCGCATCTAGCGGGGGGATAAGGGGTAGCTCCTACAATGAGCAGTTCTTC. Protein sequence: CASASSGGIRGSSYNEQFF. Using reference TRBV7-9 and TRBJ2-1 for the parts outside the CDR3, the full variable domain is DTGVSQNPRHKITKRGQNVTFRCDPISEHNRLYWYRQTLGQGPEFLTYFQNEAQLEKSRLLSDRFSAERPKGSFSTLEIQRTEQGDSAMYLCASASSGGIRGSSYNEQFFGPGTRLTVL.

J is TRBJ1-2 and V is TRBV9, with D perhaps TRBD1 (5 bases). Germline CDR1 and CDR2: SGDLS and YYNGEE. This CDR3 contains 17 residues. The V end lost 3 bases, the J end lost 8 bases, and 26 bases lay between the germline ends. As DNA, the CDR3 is TGTGCCAGCAGCGCCACCCCCCTCCGGGGCCACGCTTGGGGCTACACCTTC. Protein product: CASSATPLRGHAWGYTF. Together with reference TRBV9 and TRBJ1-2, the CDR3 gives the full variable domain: DSGVTQTPKHLITATGQRVTLRCSPRSGDLSVYWYQQSLDQGLQFLIQYYNGEERAKGNILERFSAQQFPDLHSELNLSSLELGDSALYFCASSATPLRGHAWGYTFGSGTRLTVV.

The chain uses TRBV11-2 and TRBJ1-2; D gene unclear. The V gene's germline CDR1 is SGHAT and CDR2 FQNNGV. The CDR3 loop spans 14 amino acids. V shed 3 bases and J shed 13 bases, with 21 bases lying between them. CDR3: CASSFWVQRREFTF. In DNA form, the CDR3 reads TGTGCCAGCAGCTTTTGGGTGCAACGGAGGGAGTTCACCTTC.

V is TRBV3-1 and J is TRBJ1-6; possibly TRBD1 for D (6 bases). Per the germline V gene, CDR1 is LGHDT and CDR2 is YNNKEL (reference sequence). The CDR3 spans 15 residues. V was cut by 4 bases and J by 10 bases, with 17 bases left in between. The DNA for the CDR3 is TGTGCCAGCAGCCCCTTTGACAGGATTTACTCACCCCTCCACTTT. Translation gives CASSPFDRIYSPLHF.

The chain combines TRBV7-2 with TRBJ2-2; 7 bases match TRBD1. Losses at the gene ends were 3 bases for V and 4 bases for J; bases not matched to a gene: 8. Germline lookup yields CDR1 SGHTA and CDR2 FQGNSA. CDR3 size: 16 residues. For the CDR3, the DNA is TGTGCCAGCAGCTTCCGCCTGACAGGGTTCACCGGGGAGCTGTTTTTT. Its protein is CASSFRLTGFTGELFF.

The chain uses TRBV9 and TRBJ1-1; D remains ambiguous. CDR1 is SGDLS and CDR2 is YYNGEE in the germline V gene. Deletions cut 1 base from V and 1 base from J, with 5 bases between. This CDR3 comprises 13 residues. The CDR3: CASSVSSNTEAFF. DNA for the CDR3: TGTGCCAGCAGCGTATCGTCGAACACTGAAGCTTTCTTT.

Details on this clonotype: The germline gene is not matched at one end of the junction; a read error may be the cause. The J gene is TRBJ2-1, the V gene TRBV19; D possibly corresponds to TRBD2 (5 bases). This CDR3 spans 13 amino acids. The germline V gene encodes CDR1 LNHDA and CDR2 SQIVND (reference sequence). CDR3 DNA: TGTGCCGGTAGATCCAGAGGGTTGAGTGAGCAGTTCTTC. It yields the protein CAGRSRGLSEQFF.

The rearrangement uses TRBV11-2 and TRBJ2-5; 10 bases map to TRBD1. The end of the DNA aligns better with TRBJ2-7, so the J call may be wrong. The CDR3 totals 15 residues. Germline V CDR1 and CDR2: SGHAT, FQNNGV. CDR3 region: CASSLGTGVRYEQYF. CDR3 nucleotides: TGTGCCAGCAGCTTGGGGACAGGGGTGAGGTACGAGCAGTACTTC.

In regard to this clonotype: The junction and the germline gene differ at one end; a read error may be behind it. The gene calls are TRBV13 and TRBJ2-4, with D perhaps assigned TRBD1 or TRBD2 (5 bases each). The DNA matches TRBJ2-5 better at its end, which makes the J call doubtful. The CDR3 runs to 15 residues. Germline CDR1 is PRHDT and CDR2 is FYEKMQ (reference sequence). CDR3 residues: CVSSARDGPQETQYF. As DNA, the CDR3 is TGTGTCAGCAGCGCCCGGGACGGACCGCAAGAGACCCAGTACTTC.

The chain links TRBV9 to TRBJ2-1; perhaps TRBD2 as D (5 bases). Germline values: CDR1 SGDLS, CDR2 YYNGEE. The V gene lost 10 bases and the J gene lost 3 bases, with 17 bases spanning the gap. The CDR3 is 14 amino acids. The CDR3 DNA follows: TGTGCCCCTAAACCGACGGGGATCTACAATGAGCAGTTCTTC. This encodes CAPKPTGIYNEQFF.

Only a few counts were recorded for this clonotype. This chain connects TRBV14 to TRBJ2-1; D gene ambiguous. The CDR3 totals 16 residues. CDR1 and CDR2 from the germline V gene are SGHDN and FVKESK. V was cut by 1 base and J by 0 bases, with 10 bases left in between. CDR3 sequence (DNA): TGTGCCAGCAGCCAAGTAGCAGCGTTCTCCTACAATGAGCAGTTCTTC. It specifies CASSQVAAFSYNEQFF. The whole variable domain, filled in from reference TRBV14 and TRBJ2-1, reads EAGVTQFPSHSVIEKGQTVTLRCDPISGHDNLYWYRRVMGKEIKFLLHFVKESKQDESGMPNNRFLAERTGGTYSTLKVQPAELEDSGVYFCASSQVAAFSYNEQFFGPGTRLTVL.

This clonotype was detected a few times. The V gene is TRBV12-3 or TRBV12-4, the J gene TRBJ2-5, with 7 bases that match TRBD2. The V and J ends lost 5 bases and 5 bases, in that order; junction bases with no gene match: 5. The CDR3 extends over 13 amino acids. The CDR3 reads CASSQLARETQYF. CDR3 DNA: TGTGCCAGCAGTCAACTAGCGAGGGAGACCCAGTACTTC.